These 5 T cell receptor beta chains originate from one sample sequenced in a study of cytomegalovirus exposure and HLA in healthy donors. Primers: 60 Vbeta forward and 13 Jbeta reverse. Sequencing was performed with immunoSEQ multiplex PCR; in TCRdb, only in-frame clones are kept and a portion is missing. The data show fewer than 20,000 clones, more than 60% seen once. Sequencing was done on a sample of PBMCs. Every receptor here comes from a man aged 18 to 30 in good health and CMV-seronegative.

V usage is TRBV7-9 and J usage is TRBJ1-1; no reliable D call. The CDR3 extends over 13 amino acids. V was trimmed by 2 bases and J by 1 base, leaving 5 bases between them. CDR1 is SEHNR, CDR2 FQNEAQ, per germline (reference sequence). CDR3 protein: CASSLTGNTEAFF. CDR3 DNA: TGTGCCAGCAGCTTAACCGGGAACACTGAAGCTTTCTTT.

A single count supports this clone. The chain employs TRBV6-5 and TRBJ2-7; D is ambiguous. The CDR3 is 14 amino acids. Germline V gives CDR1 MNHEY, CDR2 SVGAGI. Trimming took off 6 bases at V and 5 bases at J, with 17 bases between the two ends. The CDR3 is CASRPFPRNNEQYF. The DNA for the CDR3 is TGTGCCAGCAGACCCTTCCCCAGAAATAACGAGCAGTACTTC.

The chain uses TRBV6-5 and TRBJ1-2; the D gene is possibly TRBD1 (6 bases). CDR1 and CDR2 (germline): MNHEY, SVGAGI. The V and J ends lost 4 bases and 4 bases respectively, with 16 bases between them. The length of the CDR3 is 15 residues. The DNA of the CDR3 is TGTGCCAGCAGTTTGGGGGCAGGGGCTACCTATGGCTACACCTTC. Amino acids: CASSLGAGATYGYTF.

This sequence joins TRBV15 and TRBJ1-2, with D hard to call. The germline gives CDR1 LNHNV, CDR2 YYDKDF (reference sequence). Trimming stripped 1 base from V and 6 bases from J, with 15 bases between. This CDR3 has 15 amino acids. Written as DNA, the CDR3 is TGTGCCACCAGCAGAGTGGTTGCCGGGGATGATGGCTACACCTTC. Translated: CATSRVVAGDDGYTF.

The CDR3, as DNA: TGTGCCAGCAGTGACCAGGAGGATCAGCCCCAGCATTTT. Translated: CASSDQEDQPQHF. The chain carries TRBV25-1 and TRBJ1-5, with D unresolved. CDR3 length: 13 amino acids. Trimming stripped 3 bases from V and 5 bases from J, with 8 bases between. The V gene's germline CDR1 is MGHDK and CDR2 SYGVNS. Together with reference TRBV25-1 and TRBJ1-5, the CDR3 gives the full variable domain: EADIYQTPRYLVIGTGKKITLECSQTMGHDKMYWYQQDPGMELHLIHYSYGVNSTEKGDLSSESTVSRIRTEHFPLTLESARPSHTSQYLCASSDQEDQPQHFGDGTRLSIL.